Listed here are 22 T cell receptor beta chains from one sample, sequenced in a study of cytomegalovirus exposure and HLA in healthy donors. The PCR made use of 60 Vbeta and 13 Jbeta primers. This table comes from immunoSEQ multiplex PCR, and its TCRdb copy is limited to in-frame clones, with some not included. The sample contains some 120,000 clones, 75% to 90% of which appear only once. The material sequenced was PBMCs. These TCRs come from a man aged 25-45 years in good health and CMV-seropositive.

This chain connects TRBV6-5 to TRBJ2-7, with D perhaps TRBD2 (6 bases). This CDR3 is built from 16 residues. The germline CDR1 and CDR2 sequences are MNHEY and SVGAGI. V lost 4 bases, J lost 4 bases, and 20 bases lay in between. CDR3 bases: TGTGCCAGCAGTTTGACAGAGCGGGCAGTGGCGTACGAGCAGTACTTC. Protein product: CASSLTERAVAYEQYF.

This sequence joins TRBV7-6 and TRBJ1-2, with D possibly TRBD1 on 6 matching bases. The V end lost 3 bases, the J end lost 7 bases, and 18 bases lay between the germline ends. The CDR3 has 15 amino acids. Germline CDR1 SGHVS, CDR2 FNYEAQ. CDR3 sequence (DNA): TGTGCCAGCAGCTTTCTCGTTGAACAGGGCGGTGGCTACACCTTC. Translating it yields CASSFLVEQGGGYTF.

This clone was seen only once. The chain has TRBV29-1 and TRBJ2-2, with 8 bases lining up with TRBD2. The V segment lost 2 bases and the J segment 6 bases; nucleotides outside the gene matches: 14. Germline V gene lookup returns CDR1 SQVTM and CDR2 ANQGSEA. This CDR3 has 17 amino acids. CDR3 region: CSVERGGPRTPSGELFF. The CDR3 nucleotides are TGCAGCGTTGAACGGGGGGGGCCACGAACACCGTCCGGGGAGCTGTTTTTT.

The V gene is TRBV6-6, the J gene TRBJ2-5, with 9 bases matching TRBD1. The junction had 11 bases not matched to a gene; V was cut back by 4 bases and J by 5 bases. Germline V gives CDR1 MNHNY, CDR2 SVGAGI (reference sequence). This CDR3 region has 16 residues. CDR3 nucleotide sequence: TGTGCCAGCAGTTCCCGGGACAGGGAGCTCGGGGAGACCCAGTACTTC. This codes for CASSSRDRELGETQYF.

The chain couples TRBV6-5 to TRBJ2-7; 7 bases are shared with TRBD1. This CDR3 spans 14 amino acids. Germline CDR1 is MNHEY and CDR2 is SVGAGI. The V and J ends lost 5 bases and 2 bases, in that order; junction bases with no gene match: 6. The CDR3 spells CASSPTGQAYEQYF. The DNA for the CDR3 is TGTGCCAGCAGTCCTACCGGACAGGCCTACGAGCAGTACTTC.

J is TRBJ1-1 and V is TRBV6-6, with 7 nucleotides matching TRBD1. The CDR3 runs to 15 residues. V was pared by 6 bases and J by 2 bases, with 9 bases of the junction left unmatched. Germline loops: CDR1 MNHNY, CDR2 SVGAGI (reference sequence). CDR3 DNA: TGTGCCAGCAGACCCCCCGGGACAGCCAACACTGAAGCTTTCTTT. It codes for CASRPPGTANTEAFF.

The chain carries TRBV5-1 and TRBJ1-6; possibly TRBD1 for D (5 bases). Germline V gives CDR1 SGHRS, CDR2 YFSETQ. The CDR3 loop spans 17 amino acids. The germline V and J ends were trimmed by 1 base and 14 bases, with 25 bases remaining between them. In DNA form, the CDR3 reads TGCGCCAGCAGCTTGATCGAACCCCCGGGACGCGGGATCACCCTCCACTTT. The encoded protein is CASSLIEPPGRGITLHF.

The V and J genes are TRBV2 and TRBJ2-1, with 8 bases lining up with TRBD1. Germline V gene data show CDR1 as SNHLY and CDR2 as FYNNEI. This CDR3 region has 16 residues. V shed 3 bases, J shed 4 bases, and the junction held 8 bases outside the gene matches. CDR3 sequence (DNA): TGTGCCAGCAGTGACCTGGACAGGGTTAGGTACAATGAGCAGTTCTTC. Protein sequence: CASSDLDRVRYNEQFF.

V usage is TRBV21-1 and J usage is TRBJ2-7; the table's D call, TRBD2, was not checked against the DNA. TRBV21-1 is a pseudogene segment. The CDR3 contains 15 residues. CDR3: CASSRSGASSYEQYF. CDR3 nucleotide sequence: TGTGCCAGCAGCAGGAGCGGGGCCTCCTCCTACGAGCAGTACTTC.

In DNA, the CDR3 is TGCGCCAGCAGCGCCACAGCGGGGGGGCTTAACACCGGGGAGCTGTTTTTT. It yields the protein CASSATAGGLNTGELFF. The chain combines TRBV5-1 with TRBJ2-2; TRBD2 agrees at 10 bases. The junction had 8 bases not matched to a gene; V was cut back by 4 bases and J by 2 bases. This CDR3 has 17 residues. CDR1 SGHRS and CDR2 YFSETQ come from the germline V gene.

V and J are TRBV6-1 and TRBJ2-2; a weak D match, TRBD1 (5 bases). The length of the CDR3 is 14 residues. The V and J ends lost 10 bases and 2 bases respectively, with 14 bases between them. Per germline, CDR1 MNHNS and CDR2 SASEGT. CDR3 in amino acids: CATDLDKNTGELFF. The CDR3 DNA follows: TGTGCCACGGACCTGGACAAAAACACCGGGGAGCTGTTTTTT.

This rearrangement joins TRBV7-6 to TRBJ1-6; TRBD1 is a possible D gene (5 bases). CDR1 SGHVS and CDR2 FNYEAQ come from the germline V gene. V gave up 1 base and J gave up 12 bases, with 13 bases separating them. The CDR3 sequence is 14 residues long. For the CDR3, the DNA is TGTGCCAGCAGCTTAGGAGGACACACAGTACCCCTCCACTTT. This codes for CASSLGGHTVPLHF. Complete variable domain (other parts from reference TRBV7-6 and TRBJ1-6): GAGVSQSPRYKVTKRGQDVALRCDPISGHVSLYWYRQALGQGPEFLTYFNYEAQQDKSGLPNDRFSAERPEGSISTLTIQRTEQRDSAMYRCASSLGGHTVPLHFGNGTRLTVT.

The rearrangement uses TRBV10-3 and TRBJ1-3; possibly TRBD1 for D (6 bases). The CDR3 has 15 residues. Germline CDR1 is ENHRY and CDR2 is SYGVKD. V was shortened by 10 bases and J by 2 bases, with 18 bases between the two germline ends. CDR3 coding DNA: TGTGCCACCTATCCGGACAGTTTACCTGGAAACACCATATATTTT. Protein sequence: CATYPDSLPGNTIYF.

The CDR3 sequence is CATHPPQGARGYTF. The CDR3 nucleotides read TGTGCCACCCACCCTCCACAGGGGGCAAGGGGCTACACCTTC. The chain is built from TRBV28 and TRBJ1-2, with 9 bases aligning to TRBD1. Germline CDR1 reads MDHEN; CDR2 reads SYDVKM. The CDR3 spans 14 residues. J lost 8 bases, V lost 10 bases, and 14 bases had no gene match.

Only one count was recorded for this clone. The chain couples TRBV7-6 to TRBJ1-4, with 11 bases that match TRBD1. This CDR3 spans 16 amino acids. The V gene's germline CDR1 is SGHVS and CDR2 FNYEAQ. V shed 6 bases and J 7 bases; nucleotides not matched to a gene: 10. The CDR3 is CASRSRPGQGGEKLFF. CDR3 nucleotide sequence: TGTGCCAGCAGGTCGCGTCCGGGACAGGGGGGTGAAAAACTGTTTTTT. Filled out from reference TRBV7-6 and TRBJ1-4, the complete variable domain reads GAGVSQSPRYKVTKRGQDVALRCDPISGHVSLYWYRQALGQGPEFLTYFNYEAQQDKSGLPNDRFSAERPEGSISTLTIQRTEQRDSAMYRCASRSRPGQGGEKLFFGSGTQLSVL.

V is TRBV27 and J is TRBJ2-7, with 7 bases matching TRBD1. V was clipped by 4 bases and J by 3 bases; unmatched bases: 6. Germline CDR1 is MNHEY and CDR2 is SMNVEV (reference sequence). CDR3 size: 14 residues. CDR3 sequence: CASSSAGTVYEQYF. The CDR3 region has the DNA TGTGCCAGCAGTTCGGCCGGGACAGTCTACGAGCAGTACTTC.

The chain employs TRBV5-1 and TRBJ2-5, with 7 positions matching TRBD2. The length of the CDR3 is 14 residues. The V and J ends lost 5 bases and 5 bases, in that order; junction bases with no gene match: 9. The V gene's germline CDR1 is SGHRS and CDR2 YFSETQ. CDR3 nucleotide sequence: TGCGCCAGCAGTGGTAGCGGGCGATTGGAGACCCAGTACTTC. It specifies CASSGSGRLETQYF.

The chain couples TRBV5-1 to TRBJ2-6; 9 bases map to TRBD1. The CDR3 extends over 17 amino acids. Germline CDR1 and CDR2: SGHRS and YFSETQ. V lost 4 bases to trimming and J lost 0 bases; unmatched junction nucleotides: 5. The CDR3: CASSPQGQGSGANVLTF. CDR3 in DNA: TGCGCCAGCAGCCCCCAGGGACAGGGCTCTGGGGCCAACGTCCTGACTTTC.

J is TRBJ1-5 and V is TRBV5-5; 10 positions agree with TRBD1. The CDR3 runs 15 residues. In germline, CDR1 is SGHKS, CDR2 YYEKEE (reference sequence). After removal of 5 bases from V and 4 bases from J, the junction contained 6 bases not matched to a gene. The CDR3 DNA is TGTGCCAGCAGGTCGGGACAGGGGAAAAATCAGCCCCAGCATTTT. This encodes CASRSGQGKNQPQHF.

A single count supports this clone. V and J are TRBV19 and TRBJ2-6; 11 positions agree with TRBD1. J lost 2 bases, V lost 5 bases, and 11 bases had no gene match. Germline CDR1 and CDR2: LNHDA and SQIVND (reference sequence). This CDR3 comprises 19 residues. CDR3 loop: CASSAQGQGVKAGANVLTF. CDR3 sequence (DNA): TGTGCCAGTAGTGCCCAGGGACAGGGGGTAAAGGCTGGGGCCAACGTCCTGACTTTC. The full variable domain, completed using reference TRBV19 and TRBJ2-6, is DGGITQSPKYLFRKEGQNVTLSCEQNLNHDAMYWYRQDPGQGLRLIYYSQIVNDFQKGDIAEGYSVSREKKESFPLTVTSAQKNPTAFYLCASSAQGQGVKAGANVLTFGAGSRLTVL.

V is TRBV29-1 and J is TRBJ2-3, with 12 nucleotides matching TRBD2. CDR3 size: 14 residues. Germline V lookup: CDR1 SQVTM, CDR2 ANQGSEA. V was clipped by 5 bases and J by 6 bases; unmatched bases: 6. CDR3 in DNA: TGCAGCGTTACTAGCGGGGGGCGTTCGGATACGCAGTATTTT. Amino acid sequence: CSVTSGGRSDTQYF.

The rearrangement joins TRBV7-3 to TRBJ1-1; the match to TRBD1 covers 9 bases. V shed 4 bases and J 1 base; nucleotides not matched to a gene: 7. There are 16 residues in the CDR3. Germline CDR1 is SGHTA and CDR2 is FQGTGA. CDR3 amino acids: CASSSPGQGPNTEAFF. CDR3 nucleotide sequence: TGTGCCAGCAGCTCTCCGGGACAGGGCCCGAACACTGAAGCTTTCTTT.